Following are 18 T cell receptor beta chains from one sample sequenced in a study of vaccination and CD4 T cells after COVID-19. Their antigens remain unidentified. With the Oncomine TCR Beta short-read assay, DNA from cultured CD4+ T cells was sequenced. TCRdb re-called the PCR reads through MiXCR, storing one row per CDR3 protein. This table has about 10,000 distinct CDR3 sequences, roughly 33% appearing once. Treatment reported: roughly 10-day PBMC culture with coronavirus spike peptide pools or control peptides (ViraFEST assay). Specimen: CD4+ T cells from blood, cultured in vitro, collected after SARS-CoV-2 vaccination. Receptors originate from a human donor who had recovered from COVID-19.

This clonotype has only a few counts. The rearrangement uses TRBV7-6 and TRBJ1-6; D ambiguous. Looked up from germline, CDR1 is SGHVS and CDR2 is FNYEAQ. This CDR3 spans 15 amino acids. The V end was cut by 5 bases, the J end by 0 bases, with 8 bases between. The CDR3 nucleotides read TGTGCCAGCAGCCCACAGAGCTCCTATAATTCACCCCTCCACTTT. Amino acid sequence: CASSPQSSYNSPLHF.

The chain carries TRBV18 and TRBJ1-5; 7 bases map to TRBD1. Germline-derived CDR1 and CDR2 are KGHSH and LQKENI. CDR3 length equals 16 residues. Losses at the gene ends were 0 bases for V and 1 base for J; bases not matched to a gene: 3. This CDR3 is CASSPPTGTSNQPQHF. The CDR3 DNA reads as TGTGCCAGCTCACCACCGACAGGGACCAGCAATCAGCCCCAGCATTTT. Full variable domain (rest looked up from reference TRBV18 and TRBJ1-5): NAGVMQNPRHLVRRRGQEARLRCSPMKGHSHVYWYRQLPEEGLKFMVYLQKENIIDESGMPKERFSAEFPKEGPSILRIQQVVRGDSAAYFCASSPPTGTSNQPQHFGDGTRLSIL.

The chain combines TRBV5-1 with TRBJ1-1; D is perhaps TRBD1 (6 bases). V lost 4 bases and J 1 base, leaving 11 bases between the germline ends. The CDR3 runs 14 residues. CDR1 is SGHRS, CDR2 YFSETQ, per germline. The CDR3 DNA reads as TGCGCCAGCAGCGAACAGGGCCCGAACACTGAAGCTTTCTTT. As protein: CASSEQGPNTEAFF.

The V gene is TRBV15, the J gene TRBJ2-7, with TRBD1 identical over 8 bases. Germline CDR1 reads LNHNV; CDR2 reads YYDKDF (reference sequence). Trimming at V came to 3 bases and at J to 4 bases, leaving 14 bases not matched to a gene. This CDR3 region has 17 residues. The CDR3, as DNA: TGTGCCACCAGCAGTGGGCGGACAGGGTGGGATGGATACGAGCAGTACTTC. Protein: CATSSGRTGWDGYEQYF.

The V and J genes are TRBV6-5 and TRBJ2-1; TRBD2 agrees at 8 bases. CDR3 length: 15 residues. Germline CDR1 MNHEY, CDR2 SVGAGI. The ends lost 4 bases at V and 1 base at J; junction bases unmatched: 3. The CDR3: CASSSGGRSYNEQFF. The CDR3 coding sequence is TGTGCCAGCAGTTCTGGCGGGAGGTCCTACAATGAGCAGTTCTTC.

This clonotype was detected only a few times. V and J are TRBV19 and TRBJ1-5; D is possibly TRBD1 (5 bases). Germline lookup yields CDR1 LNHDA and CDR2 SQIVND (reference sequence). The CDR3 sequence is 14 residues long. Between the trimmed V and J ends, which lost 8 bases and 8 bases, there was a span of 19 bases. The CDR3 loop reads CASREGSGLEPQHF. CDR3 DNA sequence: TGTGCCAGTCGTGAGGGGAGTGGATTAGAGCCCCAGCATTTT.

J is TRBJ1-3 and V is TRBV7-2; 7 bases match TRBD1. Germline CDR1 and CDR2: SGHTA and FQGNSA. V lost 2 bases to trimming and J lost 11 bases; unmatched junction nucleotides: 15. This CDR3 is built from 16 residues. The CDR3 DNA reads TGTGCCAGCAGCTTATTAGTGTATGGTGCAGGGGGGCCCATATATTTT. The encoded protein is CASSLLVYGAGGPIYF. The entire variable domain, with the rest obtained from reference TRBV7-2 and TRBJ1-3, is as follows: GAGVSQSPSNKVTEKGKDVELRCDPISGHTALYWYRQSLGQGLEFLIYFQGNSAPDKSGLPSDRFSAERTGGSVSTLTIQRTQQEDSAVYLCASSLLVYGAGGPIYFGEGSWLTVV.

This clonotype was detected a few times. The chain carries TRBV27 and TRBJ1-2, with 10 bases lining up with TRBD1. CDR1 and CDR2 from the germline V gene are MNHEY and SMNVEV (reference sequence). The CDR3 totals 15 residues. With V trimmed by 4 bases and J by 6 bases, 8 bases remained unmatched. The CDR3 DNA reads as TGTGCCAGCAGTTCCGTGGGGACAGGGGAAGATGGCTACACCTTC. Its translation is CASSSVGTGEDGYTF.

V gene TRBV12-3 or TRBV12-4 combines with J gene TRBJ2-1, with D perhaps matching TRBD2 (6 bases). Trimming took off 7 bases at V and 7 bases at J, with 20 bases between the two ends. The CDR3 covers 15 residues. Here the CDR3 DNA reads TGTGCCAGCACCCCCGAAATCGCGGGAAGGAATGAGCAGTTCTTC. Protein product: CASTPEIAGRNEQFF.

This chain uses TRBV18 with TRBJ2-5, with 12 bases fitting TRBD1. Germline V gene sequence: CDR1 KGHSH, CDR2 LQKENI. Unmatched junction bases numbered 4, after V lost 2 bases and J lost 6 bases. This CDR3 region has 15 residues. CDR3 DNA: TGTGCCAGCTCACCAGGGACAGGGGGCGGAAAGACCCAGTACTTC. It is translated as CASSPGTGGGKTQYF.

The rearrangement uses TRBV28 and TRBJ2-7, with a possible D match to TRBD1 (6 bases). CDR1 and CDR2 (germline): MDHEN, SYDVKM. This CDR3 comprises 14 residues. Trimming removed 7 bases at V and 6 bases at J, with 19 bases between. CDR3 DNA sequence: TGTGCCAGCACTTCCGGGGACATGGTCCGCGAGCAGTACTTC. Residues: CASTSGDMVREQYF. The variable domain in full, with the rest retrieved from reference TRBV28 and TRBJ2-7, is DVKVTQSSRYLVKRTGEKVFLECVQDMDHENMFWYRQDPGLGLRLIYFSYDVKMKEKGDIPEGYSVSREKKERFSLILESASTNQTSMYLCASTSGDMVREQYFGPGTRLTVT.

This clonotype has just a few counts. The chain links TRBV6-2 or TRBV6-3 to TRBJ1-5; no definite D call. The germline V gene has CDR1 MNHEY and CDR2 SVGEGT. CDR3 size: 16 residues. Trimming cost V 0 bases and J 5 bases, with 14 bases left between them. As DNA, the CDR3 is TGTGCCAGCAGTTACTCGAGAGGGATGGGCTATCAGCCCCAGCATTTT. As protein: CASSYSRGMGYQPQHF.

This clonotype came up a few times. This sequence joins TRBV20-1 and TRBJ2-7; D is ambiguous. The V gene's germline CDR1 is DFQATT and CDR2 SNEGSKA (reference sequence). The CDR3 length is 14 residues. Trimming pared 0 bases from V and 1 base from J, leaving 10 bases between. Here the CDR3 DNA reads TGCAGTGCTAGAGAAGTTCGCCCGTCCTACGAGCAGTACTTC. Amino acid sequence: CSAREVRPSYEQYF.

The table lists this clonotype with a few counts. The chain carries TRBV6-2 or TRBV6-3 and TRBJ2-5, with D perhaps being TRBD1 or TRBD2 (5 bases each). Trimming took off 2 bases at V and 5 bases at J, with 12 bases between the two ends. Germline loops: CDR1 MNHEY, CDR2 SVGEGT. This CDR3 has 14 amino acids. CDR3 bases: TGTGCCAGCAGTTACGTTGGGGGAAGGGAGACCCAGTACTTC. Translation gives CASSYVGGRETQYF.

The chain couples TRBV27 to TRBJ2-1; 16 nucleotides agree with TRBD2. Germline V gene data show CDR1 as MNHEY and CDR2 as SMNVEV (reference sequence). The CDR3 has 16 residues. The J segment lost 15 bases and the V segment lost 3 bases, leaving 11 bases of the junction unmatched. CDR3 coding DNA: TGTGCCAGCAGTTTGTTGGGACTAGCGGGAGGGCCGTTTTGGTTCTTC. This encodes CASSLLGLAGGPFWFF.

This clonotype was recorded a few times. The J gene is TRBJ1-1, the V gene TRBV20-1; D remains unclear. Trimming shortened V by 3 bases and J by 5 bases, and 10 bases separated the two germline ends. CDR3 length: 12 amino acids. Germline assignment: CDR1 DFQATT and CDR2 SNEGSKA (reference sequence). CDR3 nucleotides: TGCAGTGCTAGCGAGGGTGGAACTGAAGCTTTCTTT. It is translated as CSASEGGTEAFF.

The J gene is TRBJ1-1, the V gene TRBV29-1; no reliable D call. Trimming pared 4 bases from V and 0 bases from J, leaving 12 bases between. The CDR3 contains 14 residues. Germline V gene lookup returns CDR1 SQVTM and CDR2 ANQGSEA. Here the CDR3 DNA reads TGCAGCGTTGTTCGGGAGACTCTGAACACTGAAGCTTTCTTT. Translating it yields CSVVRETLNTEAFF. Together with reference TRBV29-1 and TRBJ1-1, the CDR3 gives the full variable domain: SAVISQKPSRDICQRGTSLTIQCQVDSQVTMMFWYRQQPGQSLTLIATANQGSEATYESGFVIDKFPISRPNLTFSTLTVSNMSPEDSSIYLCSVVRETLNTEAFFGQGTRLTVV.

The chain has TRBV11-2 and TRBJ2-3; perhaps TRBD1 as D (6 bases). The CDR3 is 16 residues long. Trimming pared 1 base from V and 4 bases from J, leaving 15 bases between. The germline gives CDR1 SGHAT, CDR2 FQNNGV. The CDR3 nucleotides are TGTGCCAGCAGCTTAGTTCCCTGGACAGTTGCAGATACGCAGTATTTT. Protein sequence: CASSLVPWTVADTQYF.